The 20 T cell receptor beta chains reported below all come from one sample, sequenced in a study of blood T cell repertoires in COVID-19. Measured with immunoSEQ multiplex PCR; TCRdb has only the in-frame clones, and not every one. The sample contains 210,000 or so clones, roughly 85% of which appear only once. The sample was peripheral blood. These receptor sequences come from a woman aged 18-29 years who had recovered from COVID-19.

V is TRBV30 and J is TRBJ1-3, with D uncertain. Germline lookup yields CDR1 GTSNPN and CDR2 SVGIG (reference sequence). Trimming left V 4 bases short and J 2 bases short, with 12 bases between. There are 14 residues in the CDR3. CDR3 loop: CAWIGGGAGNTIYF. DNA of the CDR3: TGTGCCTGGATCGGTGGCGGAGCTGGAAACACCATATATTTT.

The chain combines TRBV6-2 or TRBV6-3 with TRBJ1-5; D uncertain. CDR3 size: 14 residues. The V gene's germline CDR1 is MNHEY and CDR2 SVGEGT. The V end lost 3 bases, the J end lost 0 bases, and 6 bases lay between the germline ends. The CDR3 nucleotides read TGTGCCAGCAGTTATCAGTCTAGCAATCAGCCCCAGCATTTT. It specifies CASSYQSSNQPQHF.

The chain recombines TRBV6-2 or TRBV6-3 with TRBJ2-1, with 7 bases fitting TRBD2. Per the germline V gene, CDR1 is MNHEY and CDR2 is SVGEGT. Losses at the gene ends were 2 bases for V and 3 bases for J; bases not matched to a gene: 10. CDR3 size: 17 residues. The CDR3 bases are TGTGCCAGCAGTTACAATCGGGGCGGGAGCCACTACAATGAGCAGTTCTTC. Encoded protein: CASSYNRGGSHYNEQFF.

This clone came up a few times. This chain joins TRBV25-1 and TRBJ2-3; TRBD1 might be the D (6 bases). The V gene's germline CDR1 is MGHDK and CDR2 SYGVNS. Trimming stripped 5 bases from V and 2 bases from J, with 11 bases between. This CDR3 comprises 14 residues. CDR3 residues: CASSPRQVTDTQYF. The CDR3 DNA is TGTGCCAGCAGTCCAAGACAGGTCACAGATACGCAGTATTTT.

This clone has only a few counts. This rearrangement joins TRBV30 to TRBJ1-2; possible D gene TRBD1, 6 bases. This CDR3 has 13 residues. Germline-derived CDR1 and CDR2 are GTSNPN and SVGIG (reference sequence). V gave up 3 bases and J gave up 6 bases, with 14 bases separating them. The CDR3 here is CAWSHRASHGYTF. The DNA of the CDR3 is TGTGCCTGGAGCCACAGGGCCTCTCATGGCTACACCTTC.

The chain recombines TRBV4-2 with TRBJ2-1, with TRBD2 matching 10 bases. The CDR3 extends over 19 amino acids. CDR1 LGHNA and CDR2 YNFKEQ come from the germline V gene. V lost 2 bases and J lost 2; bases outside the gene matches: 12. The CDR3 reads CASSQIAGLAPITYNEQFF. DNA for the CDR3: TGTGCCAGCAGCCAAATTGCGGGACTAGCGCCTATTACCTACAATGAGCAGTTCTTC.

V and J are TRBV5-4 and TRBJ1-5; 7 bases map to TRBD1. The junction had 4 bases not matched to a gene; V was cut back by 4 bases and J by 0 bases. Germline V CDR1 and CDR2: SGHNT, YYREEE (reference sequence). This CDR3 contains 15 residues. This CDR3 is CASSAGGNSNQPQHF. The CDR3, as DNA: TGTGCCAGCAGCGCAGGGGGGAATAGCAATCAGCCCCAGCATTTT.

This clone has more than one count but fewer than ten. The chain uses TRBV6-5 and TRBJ2-1, with a possible D match to TRBD1 (6 bases). V lost 10 bases, J lost 3 bases, and 10 bases lay in between. This CDR3 spans 12 amino acids. Germline loops: CDR1 MNHEY, CDR2 SVGAGI. The CDR3 region is CATSDSYNEQFF. For the CDR3, the DNA is TGTGCCACCTCGGACAGCTACAATGAGCAGTTCTTC.

This chain joins TRBV2 and TRBJ1-5; TRBD1 matches 10 bases. V lost 5 bases and J lost 4; bases outside the gene matches: 5. Germline V gene lookup returns CDR1 SNHLY and CDR2 FYNNEI. The CDR3 has 15 residues. The CDR3 is CASSSGQGRNQPQHF. The CDR3 coding sequence is TGTGCCAGCAGTTCGGGACAGGGGCGTAATCAGCCCCAGCATTTT.

This chain uses TRBV11-1 with TRBJ2-3, with 12 nucleotides matching TRBD1. J lost 4 bases, V lost 4 bases, and 6 bases had no gene match. The CDR3 is made up of 16 amino acids. Germline-derived CDR1 and CDR2 are SGHAT and FQDESV (reference sequence). This CDR3 reads CASSSWDRGRADTQYF. The CDR3 nucleotides are TGTGCCAGCAGCTCTTGGGACAGGGGGCGGGCAGATACGCAGTATTTT.

The gene calls are TRBV2 and TRBJ2-7; 14 nucleotides agree with TRBD2. CDR1 is SNHLY, CDR2 FYNNEI, per germline. The CDR3 loop spans 15 amino acids. V was clipped by 10 bases and J by 1 base; unmatched bases: 6. The CDR3 loop reads CATRLAGGPSYEQYF. The CDR3 nucleotides are TGTGCCACCAGACTAGCGGGAGGGCCGTCCTACGAGCAGTACTTC.

The rearrangement uses TRBV28 and TRBJ1-5, with 12 bases identical to TRBD1. Germline values: CDR1 MDHEN, CDR2 SYDVKM. The V segment lost 7 bases and the J segment 7 bases; nucleotides outside the gene matches: 11. This CDR3 has 16 residues. This chain's CDR3 is CASTAWGQGAGQPQHF. CDR3 DNA: TGTGCCAGCACCGCCTGGGGACAGGGGGCTGGCCAGCCCCAGCATTTT.

This chain connects TRBV6-5 to TRBJ1-2; D is unclear. This CDR3 comprises 13 residues. The germline CDR1 and CDR2 sequences are MNHEY and SVGAGI. The germline V and J ends were trimmed by 6 bases and 8 bases, with 16 bases remaining between them. CDR3 sequence (DNA): TGTGCCAGCAGACCCGGGATCCCGGGGGGCTACACCTTC. Amino acid sequence: CASRPGIPGGYTF.

This clone was observed once. The V call is TRBV29-1, the J call TRBJ2-1; 9 bases are shared with TRBD1. This CDR3 comprises 13 residues. Germline V gene data show CDR1 as SQVTM and CDR2 as ANQGSEA. The ends lost 4 bases at V and 8 bases at J; junction bases unmatched: 6. CDR3 sequence reads: CSVGTGVWDEQFF. For the CDR3, the DNA is TGCAGCGTTGGGACAGGGGTTTGGGATGAGCAGTTCTTC.

V usage is TRBV5-6 and J usage is TRBJ2-7; maybe TRBD2 (6 bases). The CDR3 is made up of 13 amino acids. The ends were cut back, 7 bases at V and 0 bases at J, with 11 bases in the middle. CDR1 and CDR2 (germline): SGHDT, YYEEEE. CDR3 in amino acids: CASCPGSSYEQYF. The CDR3 DNA reads TGTGCCAGCTGCCCCGGGAGCTCCTACGAGCAGTACTTC.

This clone has a handful of counts. The gene calls are TRBV9 and TRBJ1-2, with D tentatively TRBD1 (6 bases). V gave up 3 bases and J gave up 5 bases, with 11 bases separating them. The germline CDR1 and CDR2 sequences are SGDLS and YYNGEE. The CDR3 sequence is 13 residues long. In nucleotides, the CDR3 is TGTGCCAGCAGCGCAGGACAGATTTATGGCTACACCTTC. Amino acid sequence: CASSAGQIYGYTF.

CDR3 in amino acids: CASSLGLASYEQYF. In nucleotides, the CDR3 is TGCGCCAGCAGCTTGGGACTAGCCTCCTACGAGCAGTACTTC. The V call is TRBV5-1, the J call TRBJ2-7; 7 bases line up with TRBD2. Germline CDR1 SGHRS, CDR2 YFSETQ. The ends lost 0 bases at V and 0 bases at J; junction bases unmatched: 0. CDR3 size: 14 residues.

This clone was detected once. This chain connects TRBV2 to TRBJ1-1, with TRBD1 matching over 8 bases. V trimming: 5 bases; J trimming: 3 bases; junction bases outside the gene matches: 8. This CDR3 comprises 15 residues. Germline V gives CDR1 SNHLY, CDR2 FYNNEI. Written as DNA, the CDR3 is TGTGCCAGCAGTAACAGGGGGGGTATTGACACTGAAGCTTTCTTT. Amino acid sequence: CASSNRGGIDTEAFF.

The rearrangement uses TRBV2 and TRBJ1-1, with D perhaps matching TRBD1 (5 bases). V was pared by 7 bases and J by 0 bases, with 12 bases between. The CDR3 totals 14 residues. Per germline, CDR1 SNHLY and CDR2 FYNNEI. CDR3 sequence reads: CASKWGPMNTEAFF. The CDR3 nucleotides are TGTGCCAGCAAATGGGGCCCTATGAACACTGAAGCTTTCTTT.

J is TRBJ2-7 and V is TRBV18; D perhaps matches TRBD1 (5 bases). CDR3 length: 14 residues. The ends were cut back, 0 bases at V and 2 bases at J, with 8 bases in the middle. Germline V lookup: CDR1 KGHSH, CDR2 LQKENI. The chain's CDR3 is CASSPPKGTYEQYF. The CDR3 DNA reads TGTGCCAGCTCACCACCGAAGGGGACCTACGAGCAGTACTTC.